The 9 T cell receptor beta chains in this list originate from one sample, sequenced in a study of control samples from healthy donors and cancer patients. Only in-frame clones appear in the TCRdb table, and some are missing; sequencing was by immunoSEQ multiplex PCR. This table holds 100,000 to 150,000 clones, about 90% found once. Material: blood. The receptor source for this set is a man between 18 and 29 years old in good health.

This clone came up once. This chain joins TRBV7-6 and TRBJ2-7, with D tentatively TRBD1 (5 bases). The germline V gene encodes CDR1 SGHVS and CDR2 FNYEAQ. The CDR3 loop spans 17 amino acids. Trimming pared 4 bases from V and 3 bases from J, leaving 22 bases between. CDR3 in DNA: TGTGCCAGCAGCTCGTGGGTACGTGGCAGGGCCCACTACGAGCAGTACTTC. It yields the protein CASSSWVRGRAHYEQYF.

This chain links TRBV5-1 with TRBJ2-7, with TRBD2 as a possible D gene (5 bases). The CDR3 contains 17 residues. Trimming stripped 0 bases from V and 0 bases from J, with 16 bases between. In germline, CDR1 is SGHRS, CDR2 YFSETQ. CDR3 sequence reads: CASSLVSPSRSSYEQYF. CDR3 DNA: TGCGCCAGCAGCTTGGTGTCGCCTAGCCGGAGCTCCTACGAGCAGTACTTC.

This clone was observed once. The junction and the germline gene differ at one end; a read error may be behind it. The chain uses TRBV7-7 and TRBJ2-5, with a possible D match to TRBD1 (5 bases). The germline V gene has CDR1 SSHAT and CDR2 FNYEAQ (reference sequence). This CDR3 has 15 residues. In DNA form, the CDR3 reads TGTGCTAGCAGCTCGACATCACAGGTCTGGGAGACCCAGTACTTC. This encodes CASSSTSQVWETQYF.

This clone appeared once. This chain joins TRBV6-2 or TRBV6-3 and TRBJ2-1, with TRBD2 identical over 7 bases. The J segment lost 10 bases and the V segment lost 2 bases, leaving 11 bases of the junction unmatched. The CDR3 runs to 15 residues. Per the germline V gene, CDR1 is MNHEY and CDR2 is SVGEGT. This CDR3 is CASSYGTLAGQEQFF. The CDR3 DNA sequence: TGTGCCAGCAGTTACGGAACCTTAGCGGGCCAGGAGCAGTTCTTC.

This chain connects TRBV6-5 to TRBJ2-6; D unresolved. The CDR3 has 15 residues. With 8 bases removed from V and 0 bases from J, the gap between germline ends came to 11 bases. The V gene's germline CDR1 is MNHEY and CDR2 SVGAGI. CDR3 in amino acids: CASGVDPSGANVLTF. The CDR3 coding sequence is TGTGCCAGCGGGGTGGACCCCTCTGGGGCCAACGTCCTGACTTTC.

J is TRBJ1-4 and V is TRBV7-3; perhaps TRBD1 as D (6 bases). There are 17 residues in the CDR3. V lost 2 bases to trimming and J lost 3 bases, with 16 bases between them. The germline CDR1 and CDR2 sequences are SGHTA and FQGTGA. The CDR3 here is CASSLDGRGTANEKLFF. Here the CDR3 DNA reads TGTGCCAGCAGCTTAGATGGCAGGGGCACAGCTAATGAAAAACTGTTTTTT.

The chain links TRBV10-2 to TRBJ2-7; 8 nucleotides agree with TRBD2. Germline assignment: CDR1 WSHSY and CDR2 SAAADI. This CDR3 spans 18 amino acids. J gave up 5 bases and V 2 bases, and 17 bases lay outside the gene matches. The CDR3 DNA reads TGCGCCAGCAGTGAGCTCCCCTGGAGCGGGAGAAGGTCGGACGAGCAGTACTTC. This codes for CASSELPWSGRRSDEQYF.

This chain uses TRBV28 with TRBJ1-5; D gene unclear. Germline values: CDR1 MDHEN, CDR2 SYDVKM. The CDR3 spans 14 residues. Deletions cut 6 bases from V and 0 bases from J, with 9 bases between. The DNA of the CDR3 is TGTGCCAGCAGAACACCGAATAGCAATCAGCCCCAGCATTTT. This gives the protein CASRTPNSNQPQHF.

This clone was observed once. The chain uses TRBV7-3 and TRBJ2-3, with 8 bases matching TRBD2. The V gene's germline CDR1 is SGHTA and CDR2 FQGTGA. CDR3 length: 14 residues. V shed 6 bases, J shed 4 bases, and the junction held 6 bases outside the gene matches. CDR3 sequence reads: CASSSRTSSDTQYF. As DNA, the CDR3 is TGTGCCAGCAGTTCTAGGACTAGCTCAGATACGCAGTATTTT. Full variable domain (remainder filled in from reference TRBV7-3 and TRBJ2-3): GAGVSQTPSNKVTEKGKYVELRCDPISGHTALYWYRQSLGQGPEFLIYFQGTGAADDSGLPNDRFFAVRPEGSVSTLKIQRTERGDSAVYLCASSSRTSSDTQYFGPGTRLTVL.